This T cell receptor (beta chain) was retrieved from a study of identical twins. Study-wide points: A partial confounding effect on zero-insertion analyses could come from invariant MAIT and iNKT cells. Twins' surplus sharing was weaker for beta out-of-frame sequences.

The authors used template switching to add a universal primer site and gave cDNA unique molecular identifiers. TCRdb re-called the 5' RACE reads with MiXCR, one entry per CDR3 protein. Of approximately 1.8 million distinct CDR3 sequences in the sample, roughly a third were seen once. This clonotype was seen a few times. Its antigen is unidentified. All donors comprised healthy Caucasians. Germline CDR1 SNHLY, CDR2 FYNNEI. This CDR3 contains 15 residues. Trimming pared 2 bases from V and 2 bases from J, leaving 11 bases between. The receptor was derived from a newborn girl in good health. The chain links TRBV2 to TRBJ2-3, with a possible D match to TRBD2 (6 bases). The sample comprised cord blood. The CDR3 nucleotides are TGTGCCAGCAGTGAAAGGTTACTAGCCACAGATACGCAGTATTTT. This codes for CASSERLLATDTQYF.